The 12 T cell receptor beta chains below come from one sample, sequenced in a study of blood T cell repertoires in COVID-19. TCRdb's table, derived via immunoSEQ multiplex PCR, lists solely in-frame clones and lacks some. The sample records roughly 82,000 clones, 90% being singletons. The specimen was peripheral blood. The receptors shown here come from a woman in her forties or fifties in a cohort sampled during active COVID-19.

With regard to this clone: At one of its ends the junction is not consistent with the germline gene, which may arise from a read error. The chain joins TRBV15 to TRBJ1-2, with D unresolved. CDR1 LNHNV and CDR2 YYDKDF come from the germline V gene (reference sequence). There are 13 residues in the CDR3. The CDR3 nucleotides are TGTGCCACCAGTAGAGCCGGAGACGGTGGCTACACCTTC. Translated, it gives CATSRAGDGGYTF.

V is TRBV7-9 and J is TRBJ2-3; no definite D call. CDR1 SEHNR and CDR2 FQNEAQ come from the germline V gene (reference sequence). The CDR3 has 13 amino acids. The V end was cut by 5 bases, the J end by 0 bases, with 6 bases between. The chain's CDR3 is CASSRLSTDTQYF. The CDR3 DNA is TGTGCCAGCAGCCGACTCAGCACAGATACGCAGTATTTT.

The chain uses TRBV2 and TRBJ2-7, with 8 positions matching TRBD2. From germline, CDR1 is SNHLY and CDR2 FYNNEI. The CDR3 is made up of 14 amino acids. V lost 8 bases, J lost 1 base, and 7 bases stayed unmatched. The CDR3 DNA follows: TGTGCCAGCGACCACGGGAGGGAGTCCTACGAGCAGTACTTC. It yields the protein CASDHGRESYEQYF.

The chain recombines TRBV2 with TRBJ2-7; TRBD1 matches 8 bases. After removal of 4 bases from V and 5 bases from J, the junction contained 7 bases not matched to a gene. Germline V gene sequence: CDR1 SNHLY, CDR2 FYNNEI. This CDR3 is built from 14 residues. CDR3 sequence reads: CASSVGQGYDEQYF. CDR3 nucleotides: TGTGCCAGCAGTGTTGGACAGGGTTATGACGAGCAGTACTTC. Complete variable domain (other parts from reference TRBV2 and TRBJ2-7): EPEVTQTPSHQVTQMGQEVILRCVPISNHLYFYWYRQILGQKVEFLVSFYNNEISEKSEIFDDQFSVERPDGSNFTLKIRSTKLEDSAMYFCASSVGQGYDEQYFGPGTRLTVT.

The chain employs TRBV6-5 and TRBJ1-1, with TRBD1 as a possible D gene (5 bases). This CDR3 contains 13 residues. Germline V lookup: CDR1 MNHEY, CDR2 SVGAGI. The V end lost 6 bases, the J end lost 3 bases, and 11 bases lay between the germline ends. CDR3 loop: CASSRGGDTEAFF. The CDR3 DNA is TGTGCCAGCAGCCGGGGGGGTGACACTGAAGCTTTCTTT.

The CDR3 spells CASTHGGGQYF. The DNA for the CDR3 is TGTGCCAGCACCCACGGTGGAGGACAGTACTTC. The chain recombines TRBV6-5 with TRBJ2-7, with D possibly being TRBD2 (5 bases). Trimming shortened V by 7 bases and J by 10 bases, and 14 bases separated the two germline ends. The CDR3 extends over 11 amino acids. Per germline, CDR1 MNHEY and CDR2 SVGAGI.

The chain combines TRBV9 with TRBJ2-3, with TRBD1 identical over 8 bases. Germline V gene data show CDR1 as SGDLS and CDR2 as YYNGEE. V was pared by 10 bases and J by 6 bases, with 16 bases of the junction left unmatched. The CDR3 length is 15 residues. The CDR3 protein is CACPPGQGAGDTQYF. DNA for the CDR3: TGTGCCTGTCCCCCGGGCCAGGGGGCAGGGGATACGCAGTATTTT.

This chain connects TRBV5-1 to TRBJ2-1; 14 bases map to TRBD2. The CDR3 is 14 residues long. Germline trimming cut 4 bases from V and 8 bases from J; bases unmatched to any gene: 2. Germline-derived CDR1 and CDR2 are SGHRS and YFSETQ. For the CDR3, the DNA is TGCGCCAGCAGCACGGGACTAGCGGGAGATGAGCAGTTCTTC. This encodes CASSTGLAGDEQFF. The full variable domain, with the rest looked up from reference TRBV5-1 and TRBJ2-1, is KAGVTQTPRYLIKTRGQQVTLSCSPISGHRSVSWYQQTPGQGLQFLFEYFSETQRNKGNFPGRFSGRQFSNSRSEMNVSTLELGDSALYLCASSTGLAGDEQFFGPGTRLTVL.

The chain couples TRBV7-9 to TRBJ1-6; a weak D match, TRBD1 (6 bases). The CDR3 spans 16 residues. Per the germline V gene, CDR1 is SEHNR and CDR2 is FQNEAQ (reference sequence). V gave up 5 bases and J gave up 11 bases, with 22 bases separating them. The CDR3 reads CASSLQTTGLRPPLHF. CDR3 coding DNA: TGTGCCAGCAGCCTACAAACTACAGGGCTCCGACCACCCCTCCACTTT.

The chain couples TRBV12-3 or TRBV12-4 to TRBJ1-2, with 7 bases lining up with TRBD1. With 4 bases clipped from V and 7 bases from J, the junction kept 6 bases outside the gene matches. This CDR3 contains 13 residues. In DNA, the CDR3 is TGTGCCAGCAGTTCACAGGGGATCTCTGGCTACACCTTC. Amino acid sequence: CASSSQGISGYTF.

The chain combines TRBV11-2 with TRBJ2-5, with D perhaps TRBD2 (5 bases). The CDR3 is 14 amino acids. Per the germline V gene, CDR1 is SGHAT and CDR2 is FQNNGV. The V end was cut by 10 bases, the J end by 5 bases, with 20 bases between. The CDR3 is CATAAGPRGETQYF. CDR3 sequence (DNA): TGTGCCACCGCCGCCGGGCCCCGGGGTGAGACCCAGTACTTC.

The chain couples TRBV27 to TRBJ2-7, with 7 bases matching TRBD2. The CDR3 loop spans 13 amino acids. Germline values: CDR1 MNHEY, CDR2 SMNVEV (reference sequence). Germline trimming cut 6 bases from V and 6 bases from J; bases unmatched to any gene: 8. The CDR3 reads CASRRDWGGEQYF. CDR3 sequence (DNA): TGTGCCAGCAGGCGGGACTGGGGGGGCGAGCAGTACTTC.